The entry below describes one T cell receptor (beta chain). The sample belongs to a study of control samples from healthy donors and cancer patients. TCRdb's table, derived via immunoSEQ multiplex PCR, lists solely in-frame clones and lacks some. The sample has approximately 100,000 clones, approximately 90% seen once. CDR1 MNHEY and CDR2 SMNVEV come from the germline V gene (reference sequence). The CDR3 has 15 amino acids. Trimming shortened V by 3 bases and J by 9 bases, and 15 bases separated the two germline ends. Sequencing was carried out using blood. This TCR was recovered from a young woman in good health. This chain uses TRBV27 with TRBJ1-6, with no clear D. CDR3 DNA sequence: TGTGCCAGCAGTTTCCTGAAGGGAATGGGTTCACCCCTCCACTTT. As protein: CASSFLKGMGSPLHF.